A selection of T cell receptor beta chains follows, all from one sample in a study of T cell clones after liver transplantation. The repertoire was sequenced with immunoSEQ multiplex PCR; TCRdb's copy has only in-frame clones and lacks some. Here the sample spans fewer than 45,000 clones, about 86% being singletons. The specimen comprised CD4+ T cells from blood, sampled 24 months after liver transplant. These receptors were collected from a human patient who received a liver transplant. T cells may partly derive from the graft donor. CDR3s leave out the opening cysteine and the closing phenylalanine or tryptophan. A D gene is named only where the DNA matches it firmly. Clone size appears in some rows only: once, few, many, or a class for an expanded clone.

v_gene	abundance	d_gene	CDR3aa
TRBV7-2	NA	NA	ASSSFYGYT
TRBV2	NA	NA	ASSEDRYSPLH
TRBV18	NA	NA	ASSPPTRPRAF
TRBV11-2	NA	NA	ASSHRGRVGNTQY
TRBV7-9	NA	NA	ASSLGGVNTEAF
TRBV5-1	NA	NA	ASSLARSKSRGTEAF
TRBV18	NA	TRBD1	ASSLGRGTAKNTEAF
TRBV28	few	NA	ASKERGGGRTDTQY
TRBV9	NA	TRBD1	ASSVAHGTGGEKLF
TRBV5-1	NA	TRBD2	ASRPRLAGFYEQY
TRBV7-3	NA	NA	ASSQTRGPSTGELF
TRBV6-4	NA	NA	ASKVQPTDTGELF
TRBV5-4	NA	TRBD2	ASSPSSLAGVAGELF
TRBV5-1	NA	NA	ASSEGINYGYT
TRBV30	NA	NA	AWKGGALLLGDTQY
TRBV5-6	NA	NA	ASSRGDGFEQY
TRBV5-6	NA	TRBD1	ASSRQGAGGYT
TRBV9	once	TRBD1	ASSVGTGAYQETQY
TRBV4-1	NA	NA	ASSQVANEQY
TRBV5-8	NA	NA	ASSTRETQY
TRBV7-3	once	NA	ASSFQSYTEAF
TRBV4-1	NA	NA	ASSQGWAEKLF
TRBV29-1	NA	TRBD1	SVGLGQGNEKLF
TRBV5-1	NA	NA	ASSLARGVTEAF
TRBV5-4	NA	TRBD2	ASSSPRAGIGNTQY
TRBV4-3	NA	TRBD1	ASSQDLGRSDRASGGYT
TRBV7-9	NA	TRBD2	ASSPLAGGSETQY
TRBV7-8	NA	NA	ASSLRATHPQETQY
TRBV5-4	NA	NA	ASSLPLGAPGNEQF
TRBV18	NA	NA	ASSPGTNTEAF
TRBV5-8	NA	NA	ASSFGRKRETQY
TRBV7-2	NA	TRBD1	ASSVDRGYGYT
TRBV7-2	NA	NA	ASSKDRSTYNEQF
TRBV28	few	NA	ASSPLEVTSTDTQY
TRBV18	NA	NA	ASSPSSQEEGGYT
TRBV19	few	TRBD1	ASSWDRDVNEQF
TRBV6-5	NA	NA	ASSLRTSNQPQH
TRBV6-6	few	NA	ASSYRPGQSGELF
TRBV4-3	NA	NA	ASSKRLGTIAPDQETQY
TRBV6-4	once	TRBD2	ASSVSSGRATNEQF
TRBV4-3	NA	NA	ASSQGGGYIQY
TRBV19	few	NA	ASSDTDPYEQY
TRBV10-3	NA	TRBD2	ATGTSGSHEQF
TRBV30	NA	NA	AWSVREGRDGAF
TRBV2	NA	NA	ASSESGNYGYT
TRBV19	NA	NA	ASTIPRPQY
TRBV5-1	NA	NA	ASSLARETQY
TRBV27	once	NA	ASSLRAVGRSSYEQY